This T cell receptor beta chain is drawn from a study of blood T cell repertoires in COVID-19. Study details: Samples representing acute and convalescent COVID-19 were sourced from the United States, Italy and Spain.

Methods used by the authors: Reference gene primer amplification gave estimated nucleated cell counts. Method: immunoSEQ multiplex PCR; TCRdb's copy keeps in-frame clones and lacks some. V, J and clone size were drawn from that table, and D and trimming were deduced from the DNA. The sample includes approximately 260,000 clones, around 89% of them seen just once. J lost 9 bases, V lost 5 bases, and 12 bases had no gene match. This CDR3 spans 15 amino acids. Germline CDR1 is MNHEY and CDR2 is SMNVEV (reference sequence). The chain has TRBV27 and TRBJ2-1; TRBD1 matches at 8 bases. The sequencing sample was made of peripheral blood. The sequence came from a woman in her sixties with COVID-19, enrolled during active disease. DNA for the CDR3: TGTGCCAGCAGTGGGGTATACCAGGGGGCCAGTGAGCAGTTCTTC. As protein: CASSGVYQGASEQFF.